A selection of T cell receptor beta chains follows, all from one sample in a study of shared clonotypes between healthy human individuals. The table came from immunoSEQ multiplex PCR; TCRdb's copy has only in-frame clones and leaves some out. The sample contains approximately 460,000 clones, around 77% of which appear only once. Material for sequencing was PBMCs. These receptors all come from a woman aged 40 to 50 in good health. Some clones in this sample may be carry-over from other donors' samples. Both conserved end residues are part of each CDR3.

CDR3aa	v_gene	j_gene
CASRRQGVTGELFF	TRBV19	TRBJ2-2
CASIKAGTGKQYF	TRBV6-5	TRBJ2-7
CASSERSPPGEQYF	TRBV2	TRBJ2-7
CAITWDRDSYGYTF	TRBV10-3	TRBJ1-2
CASSLAGNEGSEQYF	TRBV5-4	TRBJ2-7
CASSVDRSTYGYTF	TRBV9	TRBJ1-2
CATSGLSSGRVETQYF	TRBV15	TRBJ2-5
CASSTGDEQYF	TRBV19	TRBJ2-7
CASSPRTGDSGANVLTF	TRBV18	TRBJ2-6
CASSLPTPRAVMNTEAFF	TRBV4-1	TRBJ1-1
CASTKNSGANVLTF	TRBV2	TRBJ2-6
CASSKRQANTEAFF	TRBV21-1	TRBJ1-1
CASSPSQLAGDTDTQYF	TRBV4-2	TRBJ2-3
CASSGPDFVSYGYTF	TRBV7-8	TRBJ1-2